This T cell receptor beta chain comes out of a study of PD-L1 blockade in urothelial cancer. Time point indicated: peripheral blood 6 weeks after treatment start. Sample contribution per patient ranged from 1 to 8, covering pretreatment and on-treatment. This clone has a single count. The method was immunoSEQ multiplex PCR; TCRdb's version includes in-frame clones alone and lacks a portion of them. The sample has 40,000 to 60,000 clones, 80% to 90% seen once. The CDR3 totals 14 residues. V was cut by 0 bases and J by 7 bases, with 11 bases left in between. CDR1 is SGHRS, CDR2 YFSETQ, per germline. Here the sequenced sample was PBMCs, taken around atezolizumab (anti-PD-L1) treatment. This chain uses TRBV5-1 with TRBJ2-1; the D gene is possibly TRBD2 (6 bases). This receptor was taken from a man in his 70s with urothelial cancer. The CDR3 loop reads CASSLDASENEQFF. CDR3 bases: TGCGCCAGCAGCTTGGACGCTAGCGAGAATGAGCAGTTCTTC.